This T cell receptor beta chain was documented in a study of T cells in tuberculosis (dated by TCRdb to about 2018). Study-wide context: The study combined CD1B tetramers and high-throughput TCR immunosequencing to characterize T cells specific for the mycobacterial lipid antigen glucose monomycolate (GMM).

TCR-alpha and TCR-beta chains were sequenced unpaired, so chain pairing information was not available. TCR libraries were generated with the immunoSEQ multiplex PCR assay, using TCR-beta and/or TCR-alpha/delta assays for each sample. The amplified TCR libraries were sequenced using the Illumina high-throughput platform. The original methods were these. Clustering and dimensionality reduction were performed using pairwise TCRdist distances among GMM-specific receptors from ex vivo sorted or in vitro expanded T cells. Sequence motifs defined by gene usage and CDR3 content were tested for enrichment in tetramer-positive versus tetramer-negative populations. TCRdb holds this immuneACCESS table with in-frame rearrangements only. Some clones are missing; in checked studies, unresolved V genes explain under half, and the rest has no known cause. V, J and clone size are taken as reported in that table, and D and trimming were inferred from the DNA itself. The sample table contains nearly 60,000 clones; only one count was recorded for 70% to 90% of them. The ten largest make up 20% to 25% of the sample.

Points the paper makes about the study in general: T cells that bind the CD1B-GMM tetramer with low affinity may have been missed by the stringent sort gate.

PBMC were thawed, rested overnight, stained with a GMM-loaded CD1B tetramer, a Live/Dead dye and anti-CD3, and then sorted on a FACS Aria II. C32 glucose monomycolate purified from Rhodococcus equi was loaded onto CD1B tetramers. Before cryopreservation, the PBMC used for tetramer sorting had been depleted of CD14-expressing monocytes for a separate study. From each donor, approximately 91,000 tetramer-negative cells were sorted and analyzed together with the tetramer-positive cells. GMM-loaded CD1B tetramers were used to sort antigen-specific T cells from a handful of healthy South African adults. Points on this clone: No much larger clone exists at a distance of one base, and base qualities are not known.

Based on the germline V gene, the CDR1 and CDR2 sequences are SNHLY and FYNNEI. V loses 0 bases of germline sequence and J loses 9 bases, and the interval between the two ends is 15 bases. Reading from cysteine to phenylalanine, the CDR3 counts 15 amino acids. Here the CDR3 DNA is all that survives: 45 bases in frame from base 1. This TCR was sampled from an adult woman with latent tuberculosis. The sequence joins TRBV2 to TRBJ1-5; the D segment cannot be called with confidence. Sequencing used CD1b-GMM tetramer-negative cells sorted from PBMCs. The cell subset or site label corresponds to: T cells not binding CD1B-GMM tetramer, sorted from same donor. The CDR3 has the sequence CASSEAVAASRPQHF. At the DNA level, the sequence is TGTGCCAGCAGTGAAGCTGTGGCGGCCAGCAGGCCCCAGCATTTT.